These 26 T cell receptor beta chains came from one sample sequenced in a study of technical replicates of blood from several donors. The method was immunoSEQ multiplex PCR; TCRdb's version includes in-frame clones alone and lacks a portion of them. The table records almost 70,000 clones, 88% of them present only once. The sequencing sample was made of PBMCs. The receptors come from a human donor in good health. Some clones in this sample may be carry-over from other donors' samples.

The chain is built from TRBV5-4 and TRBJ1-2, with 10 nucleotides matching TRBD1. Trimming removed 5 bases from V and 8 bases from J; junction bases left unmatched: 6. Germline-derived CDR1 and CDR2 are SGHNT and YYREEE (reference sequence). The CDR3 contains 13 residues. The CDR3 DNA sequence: TGTGCCAGCAGTTTTGGGACAGGGGAAGGCTACACCTTC. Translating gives CASSFGTGEGYTF.

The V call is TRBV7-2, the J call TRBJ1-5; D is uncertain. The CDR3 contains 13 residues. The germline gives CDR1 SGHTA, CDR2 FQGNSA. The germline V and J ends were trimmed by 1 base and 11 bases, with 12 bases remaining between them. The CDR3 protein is CASSLENKPAQHF. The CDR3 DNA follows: TGTGCCAGCAGCTTAGAAAATAAGCCGGCCCAGCATTTT.

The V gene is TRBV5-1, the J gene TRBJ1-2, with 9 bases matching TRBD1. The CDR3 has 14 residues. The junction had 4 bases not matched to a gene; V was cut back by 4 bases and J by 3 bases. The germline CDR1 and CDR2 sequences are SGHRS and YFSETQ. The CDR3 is CASSQGQGYYGYTF. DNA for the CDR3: TGCGCCAGCAGCCAGGGACAGGGATACTATGGCTACACCTTC.

The CDR3: CASTIMRVLGYTF. The CDR3 DNA follows: TGTGCCAGCACGATAATGAGGGTATTAGGCTACACCTTC. The chain carries TRBV11-2 and TRBJ1-2; no firm D call. The germline V gene has CDR1 SGHAT and CDR2 FQNNGV. CDR3 length: 13 amino acids. V lost 7 bases and J lost 8, with 17 bases in between.

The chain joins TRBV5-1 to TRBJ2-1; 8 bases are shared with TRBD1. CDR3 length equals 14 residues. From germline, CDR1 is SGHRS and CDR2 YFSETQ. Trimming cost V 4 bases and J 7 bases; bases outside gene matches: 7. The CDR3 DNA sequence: TGCGCCAGCAGCCAGCAGGGGGCGTTGAATGAGCAGTTCTTC. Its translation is CASSQQGALNEQFF.

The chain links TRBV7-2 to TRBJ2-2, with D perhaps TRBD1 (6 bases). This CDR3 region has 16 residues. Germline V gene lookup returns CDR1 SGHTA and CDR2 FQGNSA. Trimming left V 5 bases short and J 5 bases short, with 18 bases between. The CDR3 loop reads CASSTGSWGRTGELFF. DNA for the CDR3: TGTGCCAGCAGCACAGGGAGCTGGGGCCGGACCGGGGAGCTGTTTTTT.

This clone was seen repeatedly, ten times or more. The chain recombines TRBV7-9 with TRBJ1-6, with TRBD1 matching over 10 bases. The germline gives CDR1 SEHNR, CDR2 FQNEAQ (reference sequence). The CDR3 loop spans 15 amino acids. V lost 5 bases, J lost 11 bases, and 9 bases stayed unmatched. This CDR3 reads CASSADRGSYAPLHF. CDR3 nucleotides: TGTGCCAGCAGCGCGGACAGGGGGTCTTATGCACCCCTCCACTTT.

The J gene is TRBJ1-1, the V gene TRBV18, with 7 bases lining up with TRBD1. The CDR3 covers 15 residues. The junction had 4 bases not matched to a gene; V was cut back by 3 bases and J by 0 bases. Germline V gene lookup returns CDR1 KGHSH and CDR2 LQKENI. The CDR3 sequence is CASSPRGWMNTEAFF. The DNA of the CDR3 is TGTGCCAGCTCACCCAGGGGGTGGATGAACACTGAAGCTTTCTTT.

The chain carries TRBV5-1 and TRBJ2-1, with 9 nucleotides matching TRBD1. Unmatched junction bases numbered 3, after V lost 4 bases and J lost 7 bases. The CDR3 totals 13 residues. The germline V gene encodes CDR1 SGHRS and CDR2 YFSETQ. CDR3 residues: CASSPTGGNEQFF. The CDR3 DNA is TGCGCCAGCAGCCCGACAGGGGGAAATGAGCAGTTCTTC. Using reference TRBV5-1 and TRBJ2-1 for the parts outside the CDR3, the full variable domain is KAGVTQTPRYLIKTRGQQVTLSCSPISGHRSVSWYQQTPGQGLQFLFEYFSETQRNKGNFPGRFSGRQFSNSRSEMNVSTLELGDSALYLCASSPTGGNEQFFGPGTRLTVL.

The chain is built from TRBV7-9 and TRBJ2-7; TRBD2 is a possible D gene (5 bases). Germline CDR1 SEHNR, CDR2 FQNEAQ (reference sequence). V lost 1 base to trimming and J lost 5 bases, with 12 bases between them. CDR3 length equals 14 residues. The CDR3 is CASSLVNSADEQYF. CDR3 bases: TGTGCCAGCAGCTTAGTTAATAGCGCAGACGAGCAGTACTTC.

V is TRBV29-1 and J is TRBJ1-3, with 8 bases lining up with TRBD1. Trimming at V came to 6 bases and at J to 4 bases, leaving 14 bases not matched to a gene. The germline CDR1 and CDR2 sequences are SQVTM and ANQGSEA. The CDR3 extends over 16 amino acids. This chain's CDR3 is CSVGEGPDRVGNTIYF. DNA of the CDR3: TGCAGCGTAGGCGAAGGCCCGGACAGGGTGGGAAACACCATATATTTT.

The CDR3: CASSLNMGQGGTDTQYF. The CDR3 DNA sequence: TGCGCCAGCAGCCTGAACATGGGACAGGGAGGCACAGATACGCAGTATTTT. The chain combines TRBV4-3 with TRBJ2-3; 9 bases match TRBD1. Germline trimming cut 4 bases from V and 1 base from J; bases unmatched to any gene: 9. The CDR3 is 17 amino acids. Germline-derived CDR1 and CDR2 are LGHNA and YSLEER.

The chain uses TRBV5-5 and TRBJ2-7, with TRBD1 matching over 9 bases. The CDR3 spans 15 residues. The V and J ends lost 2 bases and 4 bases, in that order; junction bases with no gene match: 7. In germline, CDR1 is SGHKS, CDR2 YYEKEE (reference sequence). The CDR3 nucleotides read TGTGCCAGCAGCTTCTCACAGGGGGCCCTTTACGAGCAGTACTTC. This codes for CASSFSQGALYEQYF.

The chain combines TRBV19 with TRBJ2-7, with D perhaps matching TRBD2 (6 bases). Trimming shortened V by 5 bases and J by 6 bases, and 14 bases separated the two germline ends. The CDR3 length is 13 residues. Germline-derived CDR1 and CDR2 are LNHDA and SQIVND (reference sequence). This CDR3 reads CASSPRGGLEQYF. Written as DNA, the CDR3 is TGTGCCAGTAGTCCCCGGGGAGGCCTCGAGCAGTACTTC.

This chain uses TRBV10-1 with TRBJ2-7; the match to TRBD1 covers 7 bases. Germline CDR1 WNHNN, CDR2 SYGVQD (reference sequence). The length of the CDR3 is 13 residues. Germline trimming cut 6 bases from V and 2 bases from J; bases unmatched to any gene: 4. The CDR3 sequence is CASRGRGTYEQYF. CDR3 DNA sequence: TGCGCCAGCAGGGGCAGGGGGACCTACGAGCAGTACTTC.

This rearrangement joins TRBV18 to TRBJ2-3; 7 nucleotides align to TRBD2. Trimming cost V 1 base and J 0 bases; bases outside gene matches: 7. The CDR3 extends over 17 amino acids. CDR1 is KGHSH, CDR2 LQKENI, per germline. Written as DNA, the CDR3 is TGTGCCAGCTCACCACTTACACTAGCGCAAAGCACAGATACGCAGTATTTT. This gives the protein CASSPLTLAQSTDTQYF.

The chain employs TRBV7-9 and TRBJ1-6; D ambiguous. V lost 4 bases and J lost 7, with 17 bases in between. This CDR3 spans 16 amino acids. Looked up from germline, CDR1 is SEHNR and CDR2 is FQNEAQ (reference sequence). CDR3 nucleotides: TGTGCCAGCAGCTCAGGCGTTTTCGGTCCGAATTCACCCCTCCACTTT. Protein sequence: CASSSGVFGPNSPLHF.

Here the CDR3 DNA reads TGTGCCAGCAGTCAGGACAGCTTGAACACTGAAGCTTTCTTT. Residues: CASSQDSLNTEAFF. V usage is TRBV2 and J usage is TRBJ1-1; maybe TRBD1 (6 bases). The CDR3 has 14 residues. Between the trimmed V and J ends, which lost 5 bases and 0 bases, there was a span of 10 bases. From germline, CDR1 is SNHLY and CDR2 FYNNEI.

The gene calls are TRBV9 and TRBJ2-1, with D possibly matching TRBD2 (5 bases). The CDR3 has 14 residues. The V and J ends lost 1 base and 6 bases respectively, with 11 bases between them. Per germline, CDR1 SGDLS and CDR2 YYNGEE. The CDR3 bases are TGTGCCAGCAGCGTAACGTCTACTAGCAATGAGCAGTTCTTC. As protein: CASSVTSTSNEQFF.

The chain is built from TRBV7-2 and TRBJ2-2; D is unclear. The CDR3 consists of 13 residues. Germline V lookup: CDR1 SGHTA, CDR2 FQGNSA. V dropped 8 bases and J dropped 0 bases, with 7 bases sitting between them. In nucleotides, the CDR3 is TGTGCCAGCTGCCTAACGAACACCGGGGAGCTGTTTTTT. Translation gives CASCLTNTGELFF.

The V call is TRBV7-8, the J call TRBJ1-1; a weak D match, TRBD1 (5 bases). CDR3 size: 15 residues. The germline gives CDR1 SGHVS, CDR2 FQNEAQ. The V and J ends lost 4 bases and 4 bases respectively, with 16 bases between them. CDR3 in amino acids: CASSSPTAGSTEAFF. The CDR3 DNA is TGTGCCAGCAGCTCCCCGACAGCCGGATCCACTGAAGCTTTCTTT.

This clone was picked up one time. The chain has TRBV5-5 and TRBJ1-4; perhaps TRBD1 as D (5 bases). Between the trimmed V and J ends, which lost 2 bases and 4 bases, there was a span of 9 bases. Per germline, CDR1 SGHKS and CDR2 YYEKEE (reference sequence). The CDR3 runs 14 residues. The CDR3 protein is CASSFRGNNEKLFF. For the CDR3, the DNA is TGTGCCAGCAGCTTCCGGGGGAATAATGAAAAACTGTTTTTT.

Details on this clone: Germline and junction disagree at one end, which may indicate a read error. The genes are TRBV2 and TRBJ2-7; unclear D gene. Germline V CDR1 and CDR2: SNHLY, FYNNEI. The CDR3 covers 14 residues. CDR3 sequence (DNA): TGTGCCCGCAGCTCCCACACTACCTCCTACGAGCAGTACTTC. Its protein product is CARSSHTTSYEQYF.

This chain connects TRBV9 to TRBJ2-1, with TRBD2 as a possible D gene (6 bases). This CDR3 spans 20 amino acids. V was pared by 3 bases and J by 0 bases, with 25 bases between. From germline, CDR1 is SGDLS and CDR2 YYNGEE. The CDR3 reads CASSAHLAGPLISSYNEQFF. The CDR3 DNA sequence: TGTGCCAGCAGCGCACACTTGGCGGGGCCTTTAATAAGCTCCTACAATGAGCAGTTCTTC.

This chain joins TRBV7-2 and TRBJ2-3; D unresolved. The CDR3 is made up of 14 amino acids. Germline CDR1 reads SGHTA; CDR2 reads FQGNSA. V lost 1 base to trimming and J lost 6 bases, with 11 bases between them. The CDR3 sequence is CASSLGPRPDTQYF. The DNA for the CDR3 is TGTGCCAGCAGCTTAGGACCCAGGCCGGATACGCAGTATTTT.

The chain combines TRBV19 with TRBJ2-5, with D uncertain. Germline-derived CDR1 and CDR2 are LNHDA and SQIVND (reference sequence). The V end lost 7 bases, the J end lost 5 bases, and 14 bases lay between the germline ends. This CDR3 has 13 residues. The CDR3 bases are TGTGCCAGTACCCCAGGAAATCTGGAGACCCAGTACTTC. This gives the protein CASTPGNLETQYF.